This T cell receptor beta chain was retrieved from a study of chemoradiotherapy in HPV16-positive cancers. Broader study findings: During treatment, candidate HPV-specific clones and E7-related motifs expanded in tumor. Better recurrence-free survival went with HPV-responsive T-cell expansion in HPV16-positive patients.

Comment on this clone: Antigen specificity is unknown.

The CDR3 extends over 16 amino acids. Germline values: CDR1 MDHEN, CDR2 SYDVKM. The J segment lost 3 bases and the V segment lost 1 base, leaving 9 bases of the junction unmatched. Samples were taken several times over chemoradiotherapy. The data were produced by immunoSEQ multiplex PCR, yet TCRdb's version contains in-frame clones alone and is incomplete. Among 11,000 or so clones listed, around 66% were seen once. The specimen was collected from a patient who underwent chemoradiotherapy. The sequence derives from a human donor with HPV-associated anogenital cancer. This chain joins TRBV28 and TRBJ2-7; TRBD1 agrees at 7 bases. The CDR3 sequence: CASSLSAGGGIYEQYF. The CDR3 bases are TGTGCCAGCAGTTTATCAGCAGGGGGTGGCATCTACGAGCAGTACTTC.